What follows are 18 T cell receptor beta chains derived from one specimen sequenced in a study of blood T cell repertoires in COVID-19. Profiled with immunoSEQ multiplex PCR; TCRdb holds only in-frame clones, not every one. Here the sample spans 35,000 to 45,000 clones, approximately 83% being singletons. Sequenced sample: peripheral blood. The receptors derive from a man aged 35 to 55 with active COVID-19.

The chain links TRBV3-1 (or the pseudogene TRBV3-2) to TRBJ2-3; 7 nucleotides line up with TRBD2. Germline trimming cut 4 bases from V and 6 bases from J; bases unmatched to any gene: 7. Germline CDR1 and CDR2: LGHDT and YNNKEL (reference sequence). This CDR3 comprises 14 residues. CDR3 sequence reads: CASSPRTGGDTQYF. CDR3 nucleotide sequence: TGTGCCAGCAGCCCCAGGACCGGGGGGGATACGCAGTATTTT.

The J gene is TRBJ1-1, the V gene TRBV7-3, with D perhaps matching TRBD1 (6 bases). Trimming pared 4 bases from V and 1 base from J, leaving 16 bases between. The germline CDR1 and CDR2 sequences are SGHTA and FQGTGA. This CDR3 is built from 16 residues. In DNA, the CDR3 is TGTGCCAGCAGCTCTGACTATCCGGGACAGAACACTGAAGCTTTCTTT. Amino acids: CASSSDYPGQNTEAFF. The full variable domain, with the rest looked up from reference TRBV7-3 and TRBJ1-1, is GAGVSQTPSNKVTEKGKYVELRCDPISGHTALYWYRQSLGQGPEFLIYFQGTGAADDSGLPNDRFFAVRPEGSVSTLKIQRTERGDSAVYLCASSSDYPGQNTEAFFGQGTRLTVV.

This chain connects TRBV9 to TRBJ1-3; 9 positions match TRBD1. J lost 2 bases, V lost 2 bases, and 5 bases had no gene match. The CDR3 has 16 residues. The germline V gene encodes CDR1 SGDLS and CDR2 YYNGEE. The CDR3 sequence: CASSVNRDRAGNTIYF. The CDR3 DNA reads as TGTGCCAGCAGCGTCAACCGGGACAGGGCTGGAAACACCATATATTTT.

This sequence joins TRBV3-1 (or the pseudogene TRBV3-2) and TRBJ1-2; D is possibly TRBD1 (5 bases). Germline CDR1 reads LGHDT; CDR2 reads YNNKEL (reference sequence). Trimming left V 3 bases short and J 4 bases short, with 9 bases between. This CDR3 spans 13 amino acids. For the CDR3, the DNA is TGTGCCAGCAGCCAGCAGGGCGGCTATGGCTACACCTTC. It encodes CASSQQGGYGYTF.

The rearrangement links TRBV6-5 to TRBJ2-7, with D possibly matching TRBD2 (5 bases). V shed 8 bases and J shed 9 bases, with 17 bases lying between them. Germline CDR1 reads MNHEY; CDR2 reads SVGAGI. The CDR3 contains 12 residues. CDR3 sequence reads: CASASSSQGQYF. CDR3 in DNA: TGTGCCAGCGCGTCTAGCTCTCAAGGGCAGTACTTC.

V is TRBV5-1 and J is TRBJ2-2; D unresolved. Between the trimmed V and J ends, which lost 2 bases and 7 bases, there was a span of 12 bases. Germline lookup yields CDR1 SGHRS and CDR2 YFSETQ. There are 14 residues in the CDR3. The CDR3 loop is CASSLGFAGGELFF. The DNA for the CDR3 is TGCGCCAGCAGCTTAGGTTTCGCAGGCGGGGAGCTGTTTTTT.

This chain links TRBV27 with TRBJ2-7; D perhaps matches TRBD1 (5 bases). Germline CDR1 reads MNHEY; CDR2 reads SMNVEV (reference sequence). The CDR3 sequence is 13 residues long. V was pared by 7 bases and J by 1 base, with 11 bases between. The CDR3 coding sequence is TGTGCCAGCAAACCCCAGGGTTCCTACGAGCAGTACTTC. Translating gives CASKPQGSYEQYF.

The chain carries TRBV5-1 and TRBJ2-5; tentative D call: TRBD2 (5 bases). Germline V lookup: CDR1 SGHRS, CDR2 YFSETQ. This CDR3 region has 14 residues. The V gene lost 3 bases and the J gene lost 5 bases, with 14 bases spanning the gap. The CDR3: CASSSIGSGETQYF. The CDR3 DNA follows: TGCGCCAGCAGCTCAATAGGGTCGGGGGAGACCCAGTACTTC. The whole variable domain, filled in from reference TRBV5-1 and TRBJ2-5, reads KAGVTQTPRYLIKTRGQQVTLSCSPISGHRSVSWYQQTPGQGLQFLFEYFSETQRNKGNFPGRFSGRQFSNSRSEMNVSTLELGDSALYLCASSSIGSGETQYFGPGTRLLVL.

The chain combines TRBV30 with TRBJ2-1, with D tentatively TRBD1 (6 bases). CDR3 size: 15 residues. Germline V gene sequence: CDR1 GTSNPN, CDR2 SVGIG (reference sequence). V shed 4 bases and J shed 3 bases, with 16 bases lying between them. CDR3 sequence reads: CAWNFGQTNYNEQFF. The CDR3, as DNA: TGTGCCTGGAATTTCGGACAGACAAACTACAATGAGCAGTTCTTC. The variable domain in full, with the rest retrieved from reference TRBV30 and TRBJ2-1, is SQTIHQWPATLVQPVGSPLSLECTVEGTSNPNLYWYRQAAGRGLQLLFYSVGIGQISSEVPQNLSASRPQDRQFILSSKKLLLSDSGFYLCAWNFGQTNYNEQFFGPGTRLTVL.

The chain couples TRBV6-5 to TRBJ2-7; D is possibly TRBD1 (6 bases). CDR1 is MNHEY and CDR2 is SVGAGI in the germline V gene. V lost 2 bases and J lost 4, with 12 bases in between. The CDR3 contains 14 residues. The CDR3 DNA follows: TGTGCCAGCAGTTACGGGACAAGAATTTACGAGCAGTACTTC. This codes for CASSYGTRIYEQYF.

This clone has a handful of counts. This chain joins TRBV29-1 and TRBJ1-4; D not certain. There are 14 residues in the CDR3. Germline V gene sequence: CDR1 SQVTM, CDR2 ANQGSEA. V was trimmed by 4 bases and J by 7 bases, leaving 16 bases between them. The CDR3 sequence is CSVAPGVNREKLFF. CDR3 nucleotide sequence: TGCAGCGTTGCCCCCGGGGTTAATCGTGAAAAACTGTTTTTT.

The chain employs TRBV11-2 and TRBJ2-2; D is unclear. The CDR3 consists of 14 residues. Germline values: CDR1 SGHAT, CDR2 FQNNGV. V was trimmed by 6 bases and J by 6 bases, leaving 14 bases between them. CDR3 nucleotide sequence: TGTGCCAGCAGACAAATAGCTAACGCCGGGGAGCTGTTTTTT. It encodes CASRQIANAGELFF. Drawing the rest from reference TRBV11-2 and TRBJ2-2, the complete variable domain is EAGVAQSPRYKIIEKRQSVAFWCNPISGHATLYWYQQILGQGPKLLIQFQNNGVVDDSQLPKDRFSAERLKGVDSTLKIQPAKLEDSAVYLCASRQIANAGELFFGEGSRLTVL.

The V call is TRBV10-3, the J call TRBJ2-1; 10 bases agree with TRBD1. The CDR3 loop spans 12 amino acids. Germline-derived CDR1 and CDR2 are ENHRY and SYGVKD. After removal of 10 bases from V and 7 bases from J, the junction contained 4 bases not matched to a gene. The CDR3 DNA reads TGTGCCACCGGGACAGGGGATAATGAGCAGTTCTTC. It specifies CATGTGDNEQFF.

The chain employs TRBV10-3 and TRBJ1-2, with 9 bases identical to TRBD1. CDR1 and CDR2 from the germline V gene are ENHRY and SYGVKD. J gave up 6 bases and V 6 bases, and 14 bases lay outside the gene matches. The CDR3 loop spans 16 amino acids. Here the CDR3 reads CAIRNTSQGAKDGYTF. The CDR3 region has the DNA TGTGCCATCAGGAACACTTCACAGGGGGCGAAGGATGGCTACACCTTC.

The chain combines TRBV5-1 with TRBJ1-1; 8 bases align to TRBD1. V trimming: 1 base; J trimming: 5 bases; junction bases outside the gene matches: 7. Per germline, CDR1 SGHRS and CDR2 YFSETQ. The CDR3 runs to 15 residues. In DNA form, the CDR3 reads TGCGCCAGCAGCTTGTCACCCACAGGGGGGACTGAAGCTTTCTTT. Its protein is CASSLSPTGGTEAFF.

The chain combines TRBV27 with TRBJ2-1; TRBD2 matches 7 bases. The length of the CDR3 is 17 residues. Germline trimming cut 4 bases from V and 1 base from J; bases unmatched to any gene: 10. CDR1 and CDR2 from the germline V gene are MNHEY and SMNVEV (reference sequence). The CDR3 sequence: CASSWGFVAGSYNEQFF. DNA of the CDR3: TGTGCCAGCAGTTGGGGGTTCGTAGCGGGTTCCTACAATGAGCAGTTCTTC.

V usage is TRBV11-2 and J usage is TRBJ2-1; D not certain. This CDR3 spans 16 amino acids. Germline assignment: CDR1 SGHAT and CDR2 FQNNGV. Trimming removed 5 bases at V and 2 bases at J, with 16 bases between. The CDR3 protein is CASSLYAAAPYNEQFF. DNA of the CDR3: TGTGCCAGCAGCCTTTACGCGGCTGCACCCTACAATGAGCAGTTCTTC.

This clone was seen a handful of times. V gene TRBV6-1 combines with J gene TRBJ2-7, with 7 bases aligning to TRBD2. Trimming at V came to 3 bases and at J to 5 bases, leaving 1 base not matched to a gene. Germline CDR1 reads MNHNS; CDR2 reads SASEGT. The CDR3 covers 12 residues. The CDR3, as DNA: TGTGCCAGCAGTGAGGGGAGGGACGAGCAGTACTTC. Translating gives CASSEGRDEQYF.